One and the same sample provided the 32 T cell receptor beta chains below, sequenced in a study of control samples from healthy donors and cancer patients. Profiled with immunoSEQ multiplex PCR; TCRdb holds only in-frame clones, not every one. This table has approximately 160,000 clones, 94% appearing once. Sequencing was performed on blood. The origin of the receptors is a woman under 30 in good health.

CDR3 DNA: TGTGCCAGCAGCCCACAGGGGGCAGATACGCAGTATTTT. Protein product: CASSPQGADTQYF. This rearrangement joins TRBV5-6 to TRBJ2-3; 8 nucleotides match TRBD1. Trimming at V came to 4 bases and at J to 4 bases, leaving 2 bases not matched to a gene. The CDR3 extends over 13 amino acids. The V gene's germline CDR1 is SGHDT and CDR2 YYEEEE. Full variable domain (outside the CDR3, taken from reference TRBV5-6 and TRBJ2-3): DAGVTQSPTHLIKTRGQQVTLRCSPKSGHDTVSWYQQALGQGPQFIFQYYEEEERQRGNFPDRFSGHQFPNYSSELNVNALLLGDSALYLCASSPQGADTQYFGPGTRLTVL.

CDR3 protein: CASSLRQGDEKLFF. The CDR3 DNA follows: TGCGCCAGCAGCTTGAGGCAGGGGGATGAAAAACTGTTTTTT. The chain employs TRBV5-1 and TRBJ1-4, with 7 bases that match TRBD1. With V trimmed by 1 base and J by 6 bases, 3 bases remained unmatched. The CDR3 is 14 residues long. Germline lookup yields CDR1 SGHRS and CDR2 YFSETQ.

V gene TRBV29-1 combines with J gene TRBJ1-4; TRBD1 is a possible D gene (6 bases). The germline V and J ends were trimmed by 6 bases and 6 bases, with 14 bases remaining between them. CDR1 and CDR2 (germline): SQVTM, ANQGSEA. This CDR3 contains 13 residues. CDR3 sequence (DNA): TGCAGCGTGCGGTCCGGGGGCGATGAAAAACTGTTTTTT. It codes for CSVRSGGDEKLFF. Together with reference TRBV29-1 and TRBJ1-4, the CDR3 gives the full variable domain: SAVISQKPSRDICQRGTSLTIQCQVDSQVTMMFWYRQQPGQSLTLIATANQGSEATYESGFVIDKFPISRPNLTFSTLTVSNMSPEDSSIYLCSVRSGGDEKLFFGSGTQLSVL.

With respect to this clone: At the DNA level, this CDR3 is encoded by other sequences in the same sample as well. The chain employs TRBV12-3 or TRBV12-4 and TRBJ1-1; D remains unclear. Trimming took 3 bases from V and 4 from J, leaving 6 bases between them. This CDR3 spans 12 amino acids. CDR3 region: CASSFGGTEAFF. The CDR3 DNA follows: TGTGCCAGCAGTTTCGGTGGCACTGAAGCTTTCTTT.

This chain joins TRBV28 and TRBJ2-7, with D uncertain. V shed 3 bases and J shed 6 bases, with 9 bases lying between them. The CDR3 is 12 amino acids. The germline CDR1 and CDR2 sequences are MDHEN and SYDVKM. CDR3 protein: CASSFLPSEQYF. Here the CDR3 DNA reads TGTGCCAGCAGTTTTCTCCCTTCCGAGCAGTACTTC.

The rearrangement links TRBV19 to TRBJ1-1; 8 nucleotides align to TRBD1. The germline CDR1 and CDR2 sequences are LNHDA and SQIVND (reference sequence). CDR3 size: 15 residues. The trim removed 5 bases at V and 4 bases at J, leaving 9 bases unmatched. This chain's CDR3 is CASSPPQGAGTEAFF. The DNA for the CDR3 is TGTGCCAGTAGTCCACCCCAGGGGGCTGGCACTGAAGCTTTCTTT.

DNA of the CDR3: TGTGCCAGCACGGGGGGAGACGCGAGCTCCTATAATTCACCCCTCCACTTT. It translates to CASTGGDASSYNSPLHF. The chain uses TRBV28 and TRBJ1-6; possible D gene TRBD1, 5 bases. CDR1 is MDHEN, CDR2 SYDVKM, per germline. V gave up 7 bases and J gave up 0 bases, with 16 bases separating them. The CDR3 has 17 amino acids.

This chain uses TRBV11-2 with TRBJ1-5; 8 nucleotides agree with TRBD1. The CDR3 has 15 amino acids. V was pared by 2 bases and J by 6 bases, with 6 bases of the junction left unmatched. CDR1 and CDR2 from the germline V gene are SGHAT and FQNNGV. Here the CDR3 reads CASSLNQGAGQPQHF. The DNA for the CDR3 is TGTGCCAGCAGCTTAAACCAGGGGGCCGGTCAGCCCCAGCATTTT.

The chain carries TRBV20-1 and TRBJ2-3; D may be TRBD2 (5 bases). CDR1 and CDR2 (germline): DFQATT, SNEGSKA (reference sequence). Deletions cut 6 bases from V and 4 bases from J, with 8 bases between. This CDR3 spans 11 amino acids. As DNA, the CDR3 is TGCAGTGCCGCGAGGGCAGATACGCAGTATTTT. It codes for CSAARADTQYF.

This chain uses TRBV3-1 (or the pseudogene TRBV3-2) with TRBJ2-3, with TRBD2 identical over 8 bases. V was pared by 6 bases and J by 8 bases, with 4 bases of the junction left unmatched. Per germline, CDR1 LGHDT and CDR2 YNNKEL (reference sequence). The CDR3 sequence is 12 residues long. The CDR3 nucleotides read TGTGCCAGCAGTCCCGGACTAGCTACGCAGTATTTT. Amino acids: CASSPGLATQYF.

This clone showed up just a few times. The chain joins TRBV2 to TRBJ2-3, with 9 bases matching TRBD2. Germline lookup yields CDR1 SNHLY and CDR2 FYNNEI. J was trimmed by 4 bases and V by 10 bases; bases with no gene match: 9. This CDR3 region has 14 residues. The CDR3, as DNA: TGTGCCACCCAGACTAGCGGTAATTCAGATACGCAGTATTTT. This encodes CATQTSGNSDTQYF.

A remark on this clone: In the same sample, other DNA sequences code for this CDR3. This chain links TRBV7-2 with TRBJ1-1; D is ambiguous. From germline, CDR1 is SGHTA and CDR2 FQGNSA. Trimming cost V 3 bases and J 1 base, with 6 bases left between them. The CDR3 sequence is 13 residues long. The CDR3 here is CASSFQRNTEAFF. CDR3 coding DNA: TGTGCCAGCAGCTTTCAGAGGAACACTGAAGCTTTCTTT.

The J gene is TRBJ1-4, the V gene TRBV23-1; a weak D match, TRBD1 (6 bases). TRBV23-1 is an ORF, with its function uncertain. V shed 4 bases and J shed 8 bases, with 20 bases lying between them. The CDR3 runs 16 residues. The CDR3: CASSPSQGRGEEKLFF. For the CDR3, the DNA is TGCGCCAGCAGTCCGTCTCAGGGCAGGGGTGAAGAAAAACTGTTTTTT.

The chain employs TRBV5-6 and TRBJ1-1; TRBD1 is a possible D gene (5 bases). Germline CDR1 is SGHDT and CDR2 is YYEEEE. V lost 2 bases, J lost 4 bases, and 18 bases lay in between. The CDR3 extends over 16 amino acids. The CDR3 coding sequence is TGTGCCAGCAGCTTAGGAATGGGGGTCGCGGGCACTGAAGCTTTCTTT. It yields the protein CASSLGMGVAGTEAFF.

CDR3 residues: CASNLYGNTEAFF. The CDR3 nucleotides are TGTGCCAGCAATCTATACGGGAACACTGAAGCTTTCTTT. The chain links TRBV2 to TRBJ1-1; the D is unclear. Germline V CDR1 and CDR2: SNHLY, FYNNEI. V lost 7 bases, J lost 1 base, and 10 bases lay in between. CDR3 length: 13 residues.

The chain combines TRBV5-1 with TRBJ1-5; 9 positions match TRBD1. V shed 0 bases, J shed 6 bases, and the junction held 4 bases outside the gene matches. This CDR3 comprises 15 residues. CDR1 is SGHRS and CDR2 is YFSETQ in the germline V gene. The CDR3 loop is CASSLGDRVGQPQHF. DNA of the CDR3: TGCGCCAGCAGCTTGGGGGACAGGGTCGGTCAGCCCCAGCATTTT.

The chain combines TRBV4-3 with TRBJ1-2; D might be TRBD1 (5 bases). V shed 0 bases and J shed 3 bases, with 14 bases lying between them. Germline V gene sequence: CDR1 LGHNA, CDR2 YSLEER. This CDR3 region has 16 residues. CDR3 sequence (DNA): TGCGCCAGCAGCCAAGAGTTCCGGGGGGAAGACTATGGCTACACCTTC. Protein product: CASSQEFRGEDYGYTF.

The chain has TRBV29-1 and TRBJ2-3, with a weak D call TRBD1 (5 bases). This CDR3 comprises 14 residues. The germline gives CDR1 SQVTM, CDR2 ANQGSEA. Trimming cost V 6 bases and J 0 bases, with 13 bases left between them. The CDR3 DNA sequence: TGCAGCGTCCTCAGGGAACAGAGCACAGATACGCAGTATTTT. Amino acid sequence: CSVLREQSTDTQYF.

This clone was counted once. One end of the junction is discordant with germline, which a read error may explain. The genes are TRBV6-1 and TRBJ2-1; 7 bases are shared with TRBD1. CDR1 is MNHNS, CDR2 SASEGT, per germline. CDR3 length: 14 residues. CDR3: CASREGGARIEQFF. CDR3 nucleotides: TGTGCCAGCAGGGAAGGGGGCGCGCGAATTGAGCAGTTCTTC.

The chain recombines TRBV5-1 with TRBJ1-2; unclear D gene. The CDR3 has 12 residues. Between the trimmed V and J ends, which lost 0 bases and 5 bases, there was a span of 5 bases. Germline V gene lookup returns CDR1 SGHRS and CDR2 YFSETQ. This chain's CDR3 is CASSLEGYGYTF. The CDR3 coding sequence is TGCGCCAGCAGCTTGGAGGGATATGGCTACACCTTC.

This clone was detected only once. The CDR3 DNA follows: TGTGCCAGCAGTCCCGCGGGTGAAAAACTGTTTTTT. Its protein is CASSPAGEKLFF. The chain employs TRBV12-3 or TRBV12-4 and TRBJ1-4; D is unresolved. This CDR3 comprises 12 residues. The V and J ends lost 5 bases and 7 bases respectively, with 8 bases between them.

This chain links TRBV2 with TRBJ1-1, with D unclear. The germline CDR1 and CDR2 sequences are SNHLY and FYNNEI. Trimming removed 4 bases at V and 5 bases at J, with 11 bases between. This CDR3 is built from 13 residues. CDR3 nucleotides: TGTGCCAGCAGTGGCCTATGGGAGACTGAAGCTTTCTTT. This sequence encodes CASSGLWETEAFF. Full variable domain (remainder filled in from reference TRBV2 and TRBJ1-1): EPEVTQTPSHQVTQMGQEVILRCVPISNHLYFYWYRQILGQKVEFLVSFYNNEISEKSEIFDDQFSVERPDGSNFTLKIRSTKLEDSAMYFCASSGLWETEAFFGQGTRLTVV.

Here the CDR3 DNA reads TGCGCCAGCAGTATGGACGGGGCTAATGAAAAACTGTTTTTT. This encodes CASSMDGANEKLFF. This chain connects TRBV10-1 to TRBJ1-4; no clear D. Germline CDR1 is WNHNN and CDR2 is SYGVQD (reference sequence). V lost 5 bases, J lost 3 bases, and 10 bases lay in between. The CDR3 is 14 residues long.

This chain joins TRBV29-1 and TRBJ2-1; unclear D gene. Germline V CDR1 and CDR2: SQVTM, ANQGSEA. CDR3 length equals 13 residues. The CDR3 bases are TGCAGTGCCTCCACCGGAGCCTACAATGAGCAGTTCTTC. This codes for CSASTGAYNEQFF.

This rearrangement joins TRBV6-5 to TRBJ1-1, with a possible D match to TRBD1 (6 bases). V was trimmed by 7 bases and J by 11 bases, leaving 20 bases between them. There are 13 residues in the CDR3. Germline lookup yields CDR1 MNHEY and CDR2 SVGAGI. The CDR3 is CASTRGTTGRAFF. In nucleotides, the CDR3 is TGTGCCAGCACCAGAGGGACTACAGGGCGCGCTTTCTTT.

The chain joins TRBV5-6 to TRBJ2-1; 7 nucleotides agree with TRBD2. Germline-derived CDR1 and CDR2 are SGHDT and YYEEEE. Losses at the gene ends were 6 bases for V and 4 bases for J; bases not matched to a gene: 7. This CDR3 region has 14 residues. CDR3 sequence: CASNLLASYNEQFF. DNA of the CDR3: TGTGCCAGCAATTTACTAGCGAGTTACAATGAGCAGTTCTTC.

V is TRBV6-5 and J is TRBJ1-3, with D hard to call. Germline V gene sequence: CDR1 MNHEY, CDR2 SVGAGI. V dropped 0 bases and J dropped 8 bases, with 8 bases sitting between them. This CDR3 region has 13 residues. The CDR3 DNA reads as TGTGCCAGCAGTTACTCTTACATGGACACCATATATTTT. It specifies CASSYSYMDTIYF.

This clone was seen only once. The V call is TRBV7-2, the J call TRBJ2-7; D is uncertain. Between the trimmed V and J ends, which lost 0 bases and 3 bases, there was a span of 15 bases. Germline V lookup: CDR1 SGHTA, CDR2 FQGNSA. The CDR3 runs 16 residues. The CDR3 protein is CASSLAASSQDYEQYF. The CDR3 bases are TGTGCCAGCAGCTTAGCGGCTAGTTCCCAGGACTACGAGCAGTACTTC. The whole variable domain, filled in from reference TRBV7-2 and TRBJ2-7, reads GAGVSQSPSNKVTEKGKDVELRCDPISGHTALYWYRQSLGQGLEFLIYFQGNSAPDKSGLPSDRFSAERTGGSVSTLTIQRTQQEDSAVYLCASSLAASSQDYEQYFGPGTRLTVT.

The CDR3 loop reads CASSGITGGDEKLFF. The CDR3, as DNA: TGTGCCAGCAGTGGAATCACAGGGGGCGATGAAAAACTGTTTTTT. The chain recombines TRBV28 with TRBJ1-4; 9 positions agree with TRBD1. Germline V gives CDR1 MDHEN, CDR2 SYDVKM. The CDR3 consists of 15 residues. Unmatched junction bases numbered 7, after V lost 5 bases and J lost 6 bases.

The CDR3 here is CASSRSGEANYGYTF. The CDR3 coding sequence is TGCGCCAGCAGCCGAAGCGGAGAGGCAAACTATGGCTACACCTTC. The genes are TRBV5-1 and TRBJ1-2; D remains ambiguous. The length of the CDR3 is 15 residues. V lost 4 bases and J 2 bases, leaving 15 bases between the germline ends. Germline lookup yields CDR1 SGHRS and CDR2 YFSETQ.

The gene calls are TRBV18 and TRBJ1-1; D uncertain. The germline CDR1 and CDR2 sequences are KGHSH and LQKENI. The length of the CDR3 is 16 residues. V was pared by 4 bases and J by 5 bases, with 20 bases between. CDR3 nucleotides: TGTGCCAGCTCACTACTCAGCACAGAAGTAATGACTGAAGCTTTCTTT. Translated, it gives CASSLLSTEVMTEAFF.

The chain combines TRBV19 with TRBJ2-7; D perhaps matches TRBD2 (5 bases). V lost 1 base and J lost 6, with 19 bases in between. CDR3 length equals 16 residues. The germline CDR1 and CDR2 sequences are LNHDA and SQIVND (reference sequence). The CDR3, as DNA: TGTGCCAGTAGTATAGGTGCCCAGTTCGGGAACCGCGAGCAGTACTTC. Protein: CASSIGAQFGNREQYF.